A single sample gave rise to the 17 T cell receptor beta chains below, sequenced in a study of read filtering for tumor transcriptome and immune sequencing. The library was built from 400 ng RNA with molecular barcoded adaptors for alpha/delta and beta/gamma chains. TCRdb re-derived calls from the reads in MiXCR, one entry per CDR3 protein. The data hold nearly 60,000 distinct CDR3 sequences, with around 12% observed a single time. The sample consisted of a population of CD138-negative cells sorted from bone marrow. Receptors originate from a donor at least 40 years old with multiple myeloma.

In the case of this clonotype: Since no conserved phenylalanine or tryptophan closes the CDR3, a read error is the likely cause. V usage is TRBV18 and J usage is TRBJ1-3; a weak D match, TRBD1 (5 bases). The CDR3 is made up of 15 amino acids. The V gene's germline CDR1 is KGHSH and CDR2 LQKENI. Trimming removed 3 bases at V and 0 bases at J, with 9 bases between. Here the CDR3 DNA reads TGTGCCAGCTCACCTAACAGGAACTCTGGAAACACCATATATCTT. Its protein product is CASSPNRNSGNTIYL.

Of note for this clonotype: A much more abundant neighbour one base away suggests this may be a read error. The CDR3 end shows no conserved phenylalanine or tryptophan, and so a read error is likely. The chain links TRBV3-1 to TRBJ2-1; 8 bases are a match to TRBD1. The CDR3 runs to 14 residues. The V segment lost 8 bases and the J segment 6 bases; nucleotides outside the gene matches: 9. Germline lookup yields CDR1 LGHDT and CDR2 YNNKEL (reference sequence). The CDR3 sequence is CASHGQGRRNEQFS. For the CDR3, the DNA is TGTGCCAGCCATGGACAGGGAAGACGCAATGAGCAGTTCTCC.

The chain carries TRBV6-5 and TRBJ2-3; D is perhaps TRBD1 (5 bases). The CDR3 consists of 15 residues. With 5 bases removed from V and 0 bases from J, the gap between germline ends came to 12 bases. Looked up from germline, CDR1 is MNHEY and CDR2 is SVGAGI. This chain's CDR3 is CASSPRTTSTDTQYF. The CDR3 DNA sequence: TGTGCCAGCAGTCCACGGACAACGAGCACAGATACGCAGTATTTT.

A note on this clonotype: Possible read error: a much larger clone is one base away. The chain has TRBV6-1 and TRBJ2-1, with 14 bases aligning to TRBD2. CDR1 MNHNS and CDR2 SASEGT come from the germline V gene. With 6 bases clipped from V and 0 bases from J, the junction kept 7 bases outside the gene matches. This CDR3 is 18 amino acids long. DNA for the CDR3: TGTGCCAGCAGAGACTCGACTAGCGGGGGGGGCTCCTACAATGAGCAGTTCTTC. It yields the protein CASRDSTSGGGSYNEQFF.

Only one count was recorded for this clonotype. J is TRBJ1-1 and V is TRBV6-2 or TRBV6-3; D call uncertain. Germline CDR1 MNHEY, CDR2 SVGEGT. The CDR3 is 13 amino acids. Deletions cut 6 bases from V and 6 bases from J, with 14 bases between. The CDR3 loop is CASRADINAEAFF. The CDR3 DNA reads TGTGCCAGCAGGGCAGACATAAACGCTGAAGCTTTCTTT.

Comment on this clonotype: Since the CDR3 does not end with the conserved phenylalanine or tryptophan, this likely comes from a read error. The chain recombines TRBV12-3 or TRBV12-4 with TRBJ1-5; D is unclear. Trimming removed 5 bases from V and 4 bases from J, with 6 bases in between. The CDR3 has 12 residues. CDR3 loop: CASSPRNQPQHL. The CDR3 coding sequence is TGTGCCAGCAGTCCCAGGAATCAGCCCCAGCATCTT.

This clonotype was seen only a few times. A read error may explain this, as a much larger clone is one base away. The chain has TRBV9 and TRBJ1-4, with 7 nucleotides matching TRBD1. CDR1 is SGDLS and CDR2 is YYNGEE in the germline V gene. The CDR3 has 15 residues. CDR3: CASSVVTGANENLFF. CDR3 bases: TGTGCCAGCAGCGTAGTAACAGGGGCTAATGAAAACCTGTTTTTT.

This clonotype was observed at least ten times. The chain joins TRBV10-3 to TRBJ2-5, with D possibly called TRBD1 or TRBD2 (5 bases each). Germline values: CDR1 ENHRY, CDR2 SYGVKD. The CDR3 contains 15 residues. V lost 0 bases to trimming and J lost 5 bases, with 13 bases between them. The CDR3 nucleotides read TGTGCCATCAGTGAGTCGGCAGGGAGTAGGGAGACCCAGTACTTC. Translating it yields CAISESAGSRETQYF.

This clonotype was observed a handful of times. DNA for the CDR3: TGTGCCAGCAGCTATACCGGGACAGGGGTGAAGAGGGAGCAGTACTTC. As protein: CASSYTGTGVKREQYF. The J gene is TRBJ2-7, the V gene TRBV11-2; 10 bases are a match to TRBD1. Germline V gene lookup returns CDR1 SGHAT and CDR2 FQNNGV. Losses at the gene ends were 4 bases for V and 7 bases for J; bases not matched to a gene: 13. The CDR3 spans 16 residues.

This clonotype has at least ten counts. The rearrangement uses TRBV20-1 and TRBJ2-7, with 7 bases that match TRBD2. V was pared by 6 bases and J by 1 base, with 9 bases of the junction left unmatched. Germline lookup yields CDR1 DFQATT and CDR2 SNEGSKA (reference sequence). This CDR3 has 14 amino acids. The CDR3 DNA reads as TGCAGTGCCCCGGGACTACTGGGTTCCTACGAGCAGTACTTC. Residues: CSAPGLLGSYEQYF.

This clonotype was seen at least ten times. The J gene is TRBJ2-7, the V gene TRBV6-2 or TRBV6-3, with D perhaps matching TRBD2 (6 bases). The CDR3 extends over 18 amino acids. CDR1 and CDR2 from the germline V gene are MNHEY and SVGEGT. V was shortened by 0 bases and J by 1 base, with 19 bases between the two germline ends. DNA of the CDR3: TGTGCCAGCAGTTACTCCCGGGAGTATTATCCTCCTTCCTACGAGCAGTACTTC. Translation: CASSYSREYYPPSYEQYF.

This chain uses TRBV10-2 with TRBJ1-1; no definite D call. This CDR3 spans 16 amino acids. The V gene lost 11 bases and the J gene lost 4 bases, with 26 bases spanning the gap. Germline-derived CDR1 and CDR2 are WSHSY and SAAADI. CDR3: CAGGKPPSRVRTEAFF. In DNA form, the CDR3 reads TGCGCCGGCGGCAAACCCCCCTCCCGGGTTCGCACTGAAGCTTTCTTT.

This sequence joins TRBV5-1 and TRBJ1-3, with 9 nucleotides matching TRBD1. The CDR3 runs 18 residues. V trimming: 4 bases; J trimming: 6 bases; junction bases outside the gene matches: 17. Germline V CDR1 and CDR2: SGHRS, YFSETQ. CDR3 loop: CASSTGSGTGSFSNTIYF. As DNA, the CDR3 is TGCGCCAGCAGCACCGGCTCCGGGACAGGGAGTTTTTCAAACACCATATATTTT.

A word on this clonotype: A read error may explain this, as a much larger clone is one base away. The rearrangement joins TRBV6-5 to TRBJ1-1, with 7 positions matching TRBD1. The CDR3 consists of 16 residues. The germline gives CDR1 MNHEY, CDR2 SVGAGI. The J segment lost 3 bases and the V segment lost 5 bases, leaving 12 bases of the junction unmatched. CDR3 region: CASSQIGGNGDTEAFF. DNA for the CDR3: TGTGCCAGCAGTCAAATAGGGGGCAATGGGGACACTGAAGCTTTCTTT.

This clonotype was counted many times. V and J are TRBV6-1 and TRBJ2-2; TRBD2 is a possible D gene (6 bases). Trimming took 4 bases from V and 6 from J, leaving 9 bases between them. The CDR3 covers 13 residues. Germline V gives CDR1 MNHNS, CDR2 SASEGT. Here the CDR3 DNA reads TGTGCCAGCAGTGCGACTAGGTCCGGGGAGCTGTTTTTT. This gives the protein CASSATRSGELFF.

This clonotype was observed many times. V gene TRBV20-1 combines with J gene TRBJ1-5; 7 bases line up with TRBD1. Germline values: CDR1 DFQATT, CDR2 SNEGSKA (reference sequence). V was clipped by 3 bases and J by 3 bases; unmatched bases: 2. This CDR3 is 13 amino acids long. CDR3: CSARTGNNQPQHF. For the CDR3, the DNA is TGCAGTGCTAGGACAGGGAACAATCAGCCCCAGCATTTT.

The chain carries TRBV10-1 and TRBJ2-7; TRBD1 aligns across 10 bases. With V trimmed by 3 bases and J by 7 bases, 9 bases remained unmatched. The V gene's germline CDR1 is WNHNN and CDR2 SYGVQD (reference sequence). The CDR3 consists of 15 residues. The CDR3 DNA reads TGCGCCAGCAGTGACCCGGGACAGGGGATGGGTGAGCAGTACTTC. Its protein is CASSDPGQGMGEQYF.